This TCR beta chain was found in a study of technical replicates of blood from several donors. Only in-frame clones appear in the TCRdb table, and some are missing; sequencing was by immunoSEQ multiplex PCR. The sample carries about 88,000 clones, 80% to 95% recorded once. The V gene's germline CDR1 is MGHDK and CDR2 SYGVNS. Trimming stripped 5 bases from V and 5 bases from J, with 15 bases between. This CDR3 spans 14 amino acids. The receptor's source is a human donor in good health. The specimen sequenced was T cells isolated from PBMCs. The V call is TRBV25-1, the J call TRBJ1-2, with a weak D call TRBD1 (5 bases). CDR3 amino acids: CASSFLGRTYGYTF. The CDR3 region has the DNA TGTGCCAGCAGTTTCCTAGGACGGACATATGGCTACACCTTC.